The 4 T cell receptor beta chains below were found in one sample sequenced in a study of breast tumors, draining lymph nodes, adjacent tissues. Using its own MiXCR run on the multiplex PCR reads, TCRdb lists one record per CDR3 protein. The repertoire holds about 53,000 distinct CDR3 sequences, with less than 55% as singletons. Material: breast tumor tissue. Receptors originate from a female donor with breast cancer. Some clones in this sample may be carry-over from other donors' samples.

V is TRBV12-3 or TRBV12-4 and J is TRBJ2-5; TRBD2 agrees at 8 bases. The junction had 9 bases not matched to a gene; V was cut back by 3 bases and J by 0 bases. The CDR3 is 17 residues long. CDR3 in amino acids: CASSFSGGRGYQETQYF. DNA of the CDR3: TGTGCCAGCAGTTTCTCGGGGGGGAGGGGGTACCAAGAGACCCAGTACTTC.

Comment on this clonotype: A much more abundant neighbour one base away suggests this may be a read error. The V gene is TRBV24-1, the J gene TRBJ1-1; possible D gene TRBD1, 5 bases. Looked up from germline, CDR1 is KGHDR and CDR2 is SFDVKD. The CDR3 spans 15 residues. CDR3 DNA: TGTGCCACCAGTCCGGGTACAGGCCTTAACACTGAAGCTCTCTTT. It specifies CATSPGTGLNTEALF.

This rearrangement joins TRBV18 to TRBJ1-1; weak D call: TRBD1 (5 bases). The V end lost 6 bases, the J end lost 4 bases, and 9 bases lay between the germline ends. Germline CDR1 is KGHSH and CDR2 is LQKENI. The CDR3 runs to 12 residues. The CDR3 protein is CASSRGGTEAFF. For the CDR3, the DNA is TGTGCCAGCTCCCGGGGGGGCACTGAAGCTTTCTTT.

The gene calls are TRBV9 and TRBJ2-1; 11 positions agree with TRBD2. V was pared by 3 bases and J by 7 bases, with 12 bases of the junction left unmatched. This CDR3 comprises 17 residues. Germline values: CDR1 SGDLS, CDR2 YYNGEE. The CDR3 region is CASSARTSGSLLNEQFF. The CDR3, as DNA: TGTGCCAGCAGCGCACGAACTAGCGGGAGTCTTTTGAATGAGCAGTTCTTC.